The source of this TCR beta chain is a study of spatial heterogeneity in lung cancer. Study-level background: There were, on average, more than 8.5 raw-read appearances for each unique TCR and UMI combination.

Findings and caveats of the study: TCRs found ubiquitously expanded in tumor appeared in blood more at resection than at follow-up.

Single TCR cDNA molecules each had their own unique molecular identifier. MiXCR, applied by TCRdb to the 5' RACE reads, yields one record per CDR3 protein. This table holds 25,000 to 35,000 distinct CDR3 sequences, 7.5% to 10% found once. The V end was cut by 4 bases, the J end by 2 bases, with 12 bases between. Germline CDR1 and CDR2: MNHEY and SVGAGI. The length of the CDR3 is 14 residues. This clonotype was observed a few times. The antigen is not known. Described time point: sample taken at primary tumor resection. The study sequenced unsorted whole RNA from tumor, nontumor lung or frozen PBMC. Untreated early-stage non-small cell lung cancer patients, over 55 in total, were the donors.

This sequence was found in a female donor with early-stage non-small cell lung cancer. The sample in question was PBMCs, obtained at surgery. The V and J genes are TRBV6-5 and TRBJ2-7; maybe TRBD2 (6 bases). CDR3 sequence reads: CASSSLARTYEQYV. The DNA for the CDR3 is TGTGCCAGCAGTTCGCTAGCGCGAACCTACGAGCAGTACGTC.